This passage covers 11 T cell receptor beta chains from one sample sequenced in a study of blood T cells in healthy people across ages. A second PCR, run for about 6 to 11 cycles, used a sample-barcoded 5' primer plus a J-beta primer mix. TCRdb ran MiXCR on the 5' RACE reads and lists one entry per CDR3 protein. The table shows 650,000 to 800,000 distinct CDR3 sequences, with approximately 52% occurring only once. Material: blood. These TCRs come from a woman older than 75 in good health.

The chain has TRBV20-1 and TRBJ2-5, with D possibly being TRBD2 (6 bases). CDR1 and CDR2 from the germline V gene are DFQATT and SNEGSKA (reference sequence). V was trimmed by 6 bases and J by 5 bases, leaving 19 bases between them. The CDR3 runs 14 residues. CDR3 loop: CSAPIGAGQETQYF. The CDR3 DNA is TGCAGTGCCCCCATAGGAGCGGGCCAGGAGACCCAGTACTTC.

The chain joins TRBV5-5 to TRBJ2-3; D remains ambiguous. The V gene lost 0 bases and the J gene lost 9 bases, with 8 bases spanning the gap. Germline CDR1 and CDR2: SGHKS and YYEKEE (reference sequence). This CDR3 has 12 residues. CDR3 residues: CASSLEGFTQYF. As DNA, the CDR3 is TGTGCCAGCAGCTTGGAAGGGTTCACGCAGTATTTT.

The chain joins TRBV2 to TRBJ2-7; D possibly corresponds to TRBD2 (5 bases). Trimming shortened V by 8 bases and J by 3 bases, and 14 bases separated the two germline ends. The germline CDR1 and CDR2 sequences are SNHLY and FYNNEI. The CDR3 has 13 residues. The CDR3 here is CASSGSGNYEQYF. CDR3 coding DNA: TGTGCCAGCTCCGGATCGGGGAACTACGAGCAGTACTTC.

Turning to this clonotype: This may arise from a read error, as a much more abundant clone is one base away. The chain couples TRBV7-9 to TRBJ2-7; TRBD2 aligns across 11 bases. This CDR3 comprises 17 residues. Germline V lookup: CDR1 SEHNR, CDR2 FQNEAQ (reference sequence). CDR3 in DNA: TGTGCCAGCAGCTCGACTAGCGGGAAGCGGTCTCCCTACGGGCAGTACTTC. Its protein is CASSSTSGKRSPYGQYF.

The V call is TRBV20-1, the J call TRBJ1-6; no definite D call. The V gene's germline CDR1 is DFQATT and CDR2 SNEGSKA (reference sequence). Trimming stripped 6 bases from V and 3 bases from J, with 12 bases between. CDR3 length equals 14 residues. The CDR3 sequence is CSARSDLYNSPLHF. The CDR3 bases are TGCAGTGCCCGGTCTGACCTCTATAATTCACCCCTCCACTTT.

The rearrangement links TRBV10-3 to TRBJ1-6; D is perhaps TRBD1 (5 bases). The germline gives CDR1 ENHRY, CDR2 SYGVKD. V was trimmed by 6 bases and J by 1 base, leaving 25 bases between them. The CDR3 contains 20 residues. Here the CDR3 reads CAIRAIGRVLWGSYNSPLHF. The DNA of the CDR3 is TGTGCCATCAGAGCCATCGGACGGGTCCTTTGGGGGTCCTATAATTCACCCCTCCACTTT.

In its sample, this clonotype was seen a few times. The V call is TRBV3-1, the J call TRBJ2-2, with a possible D match to TRBD2 (5 bases). CDR3 length equals 14 residues. Germline V lookup: CDR1 LGHDT, CDR2 YNNKEL (reference sequence). Deletions cut 0 bases from V and 8 bases from J, with 10 bases between. The CDR3 reads CASSQEGARGELFF. The CDR3 DNA follows: TGTGCCAGCAGCCAAGAGGGAGCGCGAGGGGAGCTGTTTTTT.

Concerning this clonotype: Being one base from a much bigger clone, this may be a read error. The CDR3 sequence is CSAGDPLLAGDTQYF. DNA of the CDR3: TGCAGTGCTGGAGATCCCTTATTAGCGGGGGATACGCAGTATTTT. V is TRBV20-1 and J is TRBJ2-3; 8 bases agree with TRBD2. The V gene's germline CDR1 is DFQATT and CDR2 SNEGSKA (reference sequence). The CDR3 is 15 amino acids.

This clonotype was seen more than once but under ten times. A read error may be the cause here, since a much bigger clone is one base away. J is TRBJ1-1 and V is TRBV6-6; tentative D call: TRBD1 (6 bases). V was trimmed by 4 bases and J by 7 bases, leaving 16 bases between them. This CDR3 is 14 amino acids long. The germline gives CDR1 MNHNY, CDR2 SVGAGI (reference sequence). The CDR3, as DNA: TGTGCCAGCAGTTCAGGGCGGGACACCTATGAAGCTTTCTTT. It yields the protein CASSSGRDTYEAFF.

The sample holds many counts of this clonotype. The rearrangement uses TRBV12-3 or TRBV12-4 and TRBJ2-4, with 9 bases fitting TRBD2. V lost 4 bases and J lost 0; bases outside the gene matches: 7. The CDR3 covers 17 residues. CDR3 loop: CASSWASGTLAKNIQYF. The CDR3 DNA reads TGTGCCAGCAGTTGGGCTAGCGGGACGCTAGCCAAAAACATTCAGTACTTC.

Concerning this clonotype: A much larger clone lies a single base off, so this may be a read error. V usage is TRBV7-9 and J usage is TRBJ2-1; no definite D call. This CDR3 region has 11 residues. Germline loops: CDR1 SEHNR, CDR2 FQNEAQ (reference sequence). V lost 5 bases, J lost 7 bases, and 6 bases lay in between. CDR3 in amino acids: CASSRENEQFF. CDR3 coding DNA: TGTGCCAGCAGCCGAGAGAATGAGCAGTTCTTC. Supplemented by reference TRBV7-9 and TRBJ2-1, the full variable domain reads DTGVSQNPRHKITKRGQNVTFRCDPISEHNRLYWYRQTLGQGPEFLTYFQNEAQLEKSRLLSDRFSAERPKGSFSTLEIQRTEQGDSAMYLCASSRENEQFFGPGTRLTVL.